This entry describes one TCR beta chain. Its antigen is undetermined. This entry is derived from a study of graft-versus-host responses after intestinal transplantation. Turning to the study itself: Every transplant recipient was induced with anti-thymocyte globulin, then maintained on tacrolimus and steroids for 2 to 4 years.

Sequencing was performed with immunoSEQ multiplex PCR; in TCRdb, only in-frame clones are kept and a portion is missing. This table holds around 110,000 clones, 90% found once. Germline V CDR1 and CDR2: SGHDN, FVKESK. The CDR3 spans 15 residues. V shed 3 bases and J 0 bases; nucleotides not matched to a gene: 5. The sequence derives from a human donor who received an intestinal transplant. The rearrangement joins TRBV14 to TRBJ2-7, with 7 bases that match TRBD2. Here the sequenced sample was unstimulated CD4+ T cells sorted from spleen or lymph node cells, taken before intestinal transplant. CDR3 nucleotides: TGTGCCAGCAGCCAGCAGGCTAGCGGCTCCTACGAGCAGTACTTC. As protein: CASSQQASGSYEQYF.